What follows are 7 T cell receptor beta chains derived from one specimen sequenced in a study of cytomegalovirus exposure and HLA in healthy donors. The PCR made use of 60 Vbeta and 13 Jbeta primers. The protocol was immunoSEQ multiplex PCR, while the TCRdb copy is restricted to in-frame clones and leaves out a portion. In the table there are around 90,000 clones, about four fifths of which are singletons. The sequenced sample consisted of PBMCs. These receptors were collected from a middle-aged woman in good health and CMV-seronegative.

The chain joins TRBV7-3 to TRBJ1-2; TRBD1 matches 10 bases. The CDR3 consists of 15 residues. V shed 5 bases, J shed 4 bases, and the junction held 7 bases outside the gene matches. Germline V gene sequence: CDR1 SGHTA, CDR2 FQGTGA. CDR3 coding DNA: TGTGCCAGCAGCCCCCAGACAGGGGGCTCCTATGGCTACACCTTC. As protein: CASSPQTGGSYGYTF.

This chain's CDR3 is CASSSDRVNSPLHF. DNA for the CDR3: TGTGCCAGCAGCTCCGACAGGGTTAATTCACCCCTCCACTTT. The chain joins TRBV7-2 to TRBJ1-6; 7 bases agree with TRBD1. The trim removed 4 bases at V and 6 bases at J, leaving 3 bases unmatched. The CDR3 length is 14 residues. Germline loops: CDR1 SGHTA, CDR2 FQGNSA. Looking up the rest from reference TRBV7-2 and TRBJ1-6 gives the full variable domain: GAGVSQSPSNKVTEKGKDVELRCDPISGHTALYWYRQSLGQGLEFLIYFQGNSAPDKSGLPSDRFSAERTGGSVSTLTIQRTQQEDSAVYLCASSSDRVNSPLHFGNGTRLTVT.

The CDR3 protein is CASSPHLPETEAFF. The CDR3 DNA is TGTGCCAGCAGCCCTCATCTGCCGGAGACTGAAGCTTTCTTT. The J gene is TRBJ1-1, the V gene TRBV5-4; D unclear. V lost 4 bases and J 5 bases, leaving 15 bases between the germline ends. Germline lookup yields CDR1 SGHNT and CDR2 YYREEE (reference sequence). CDR3 length: 14 amino acids.

This clone was observed once. CDR3 coding DNA: TGTGCCAGCAGTATGCAGGGCGCCGCGGATACGCAGTATTTT. It is translated as CASSMQGAADTQYF. The genes are TRBV27 and TRBJ2-3, with a tentative D call TRBD1 (5 bases). The CDR3 has 14 residues. Germline CDR1 reads MNHEY; CDR2 reads SMNVEV (reference sequence). The V and J ends lost 5 bases and 6 bases respectively, with 15 bases between them.

Comment on this clone: One junction end does not reproduce the germline sequence, and a read error may be involved. J is TRBJ1-1 and V is TRBV29-1, with D uncertain. The CDR3 is 11 residues long. Germline loops: CDR1 SQVTM, CDR2 ANQGSEA. The CDR3 reads CSVEDAVKITF. Written as DNA, the CDR3 is TGCAGCGTTGAAGATGCGGTTAAAATTACTTTT.

The chain couples TRBV28 to TRBJ2-2; 9 nucleotides align to TRBD2. The J segment lost 5 bases and the V segment lost 1 base, leaving 5 bases of the junction unmatched. The CDR3 loop spans 16 amino acids. Germline CDR1 and CDR2: MDHEN and SYDVKM. The CDR3 bases are TGTGCCAGCAGTTTATTAGCGGGGGCCGGGACCGGGGAGCTGTTTTTT. Residues: CASSLLAGAGTGELFF.

The chain links TRBV4-2 to TRBJ2-3; 15 nucleotides align to TRBD2. With V trimmed by 0 bases and J by 5 bases, 6 bases remained unmatched. The CDR3 runs 18 residues. CDR1 is LGHNA, CDR2 YNFKEQ, per germline. CDR3 bases: TGTGCCAGCAGCCAAGAATCGGGACTAGCGGGAGGAGGAGATACGCAGTATTTT. Protein sequence: CASSQESGLAGGGDTQYF.